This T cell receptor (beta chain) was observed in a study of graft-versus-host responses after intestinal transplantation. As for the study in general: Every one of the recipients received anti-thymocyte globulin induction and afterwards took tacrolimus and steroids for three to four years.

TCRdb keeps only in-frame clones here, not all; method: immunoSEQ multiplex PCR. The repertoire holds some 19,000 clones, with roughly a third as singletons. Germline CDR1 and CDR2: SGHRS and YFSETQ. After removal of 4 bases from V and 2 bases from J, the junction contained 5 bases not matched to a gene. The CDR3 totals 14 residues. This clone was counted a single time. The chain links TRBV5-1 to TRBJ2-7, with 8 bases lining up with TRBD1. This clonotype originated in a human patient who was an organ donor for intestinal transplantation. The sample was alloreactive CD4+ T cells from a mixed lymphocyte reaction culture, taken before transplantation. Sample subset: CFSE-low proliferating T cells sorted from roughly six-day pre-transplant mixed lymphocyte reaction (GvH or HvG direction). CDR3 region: CASSTGTGTYEQYF. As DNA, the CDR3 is TGCGCCAGCAGCACCGGGACAGGAACCTACGAGCAGTACTTC. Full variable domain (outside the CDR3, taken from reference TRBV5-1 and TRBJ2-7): KAGVTQTPRYLIKTRGQQVTLSCSPISGHRSVSWYQQTPGQGLQFLFEYFSETQRNKGNFPGRFSGRQFSNSRSEMNVSTLELGDSALYLCASSTGTGTYEQYFGPGTRLTVT.